This T cell receptor beta chain was documented in a study of tumor-infiltrating lymphocytes in primary liver carcinoma. Study details: These were node-negative, non-metastatic T1-T3 tumors of roughly 4 to 11 cm.

Without any cell sorting, roughly 18-34 mg of bulk tissue yielded co-extracted RNA and DNA. Synthesis of TCR beta cDNA was carried out from about 540 ng total RNA with a constant-region primer. Library construction for TCR beta comprised three nested multiplex PCR rounds performed with slightly modified ARM-PCR. TRBV1-TRBV30 forward and Cbeta reverse primers drove the first two roughly 10-cycle rounds. TCRdb used MiXCR to reprocess the multiplex PCR reads, holding one entry per CDR3 protein. This table holds 100,000 or so distinct CDR3 sequences, about 62% found once. The CDR3 consists of 14 residues. Germline V gene lookup returns CDR1 MDHEN and CDR2 SYDVKM.

The sequence was collected from a woman aged 60-70 years with primary liver carcinoma and hepatitis B virus infection. The chain has TRBV28 and TRBJ2-3; D is uncertain. Sequenced input: liver tumor tissue from sampling region 2. The sample's subset: tumor region T2, inferior pole. This CDR3 is CDSNKMGSTDTQYF. CDR3 DNA sequence: TGTGACAGTAACAAAATGGGCAGCACAGATACGCAGTATTTT.